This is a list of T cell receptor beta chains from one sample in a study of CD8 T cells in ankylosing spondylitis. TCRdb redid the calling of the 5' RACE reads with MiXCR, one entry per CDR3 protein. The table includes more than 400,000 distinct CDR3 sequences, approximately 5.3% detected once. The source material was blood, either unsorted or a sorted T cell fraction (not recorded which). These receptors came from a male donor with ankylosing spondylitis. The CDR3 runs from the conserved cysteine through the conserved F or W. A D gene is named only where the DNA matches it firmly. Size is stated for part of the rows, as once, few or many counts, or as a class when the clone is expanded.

CDR3 DNA: TGTGCCACCCGACCCCGGGGAGGCTATGGCTACACCTTC; CDR3 protein: CATRPRGGYGYTF; D gene: NA; J gene: TRBJ1-2; V gene: TRBV15; clone size: many
CDR3 DNA: TGTGCCAGCAGTGGCAAGTATCTCACTGAAGCTTTCTTT; CDR3 protein: CASSGKYLTEAFF; D gene: NA; J gene: TRBJ1-1; V gene: TRBV6-2/TRBV6-3; clone size: many
CDR3 DNA: TGCAGCGTTCGGCAGGGGAATGAAAAACTGTTTTTT; CDR3 protein: CSVRQGNEKLFF; D gene: NA; J gene: TRBJ1-4; V gene: TRBV29-1; clone size: many
CDR3 DNA: TGTGCCAGCAGTTTAACAGTTGATGAGCAGTTCTTC; CDR3 protein: CASSLTVDEQFF; D gene: NA; J gene: TRBJ2-1; V gene: TRBV12-3/TRBV12-4; clone size: NA
CDR3 DNA: TGTGCCAGCAGTCCCGGCTGGACTAGCGGGGGCCCAGAGACCCAGTACTTC; CDR3 protein: CASSPGWTSGGPETQYF; D gene: TRBD2; J gene: TRBJ2-5; V gene: TRBV28; clone size: few
CDR3 DNA: TGTGCCAGCAGGACAGGGGATCAGCCCCAGCATTTT; CDR3 protein: CASRTGDQPQHF; D gene: TRBD1; J gene: TRBJ1-5; V gene: TRBV27; clone size: many
CDR3 DNA: TGTGCCAGCAGTGAGGGGGCTAGCGGGAGGTATCTAAAGGGCACAGATACGCAGTATTTT; CDR3 protein: CASSEGASGRYLKGTDTQYF; D gene: TRBD2; J gene: TRBJ2-3; V gene: TRBV25-1; clone size: NA
CDR3 DNA: TGTGCCAGCAGCTTAGGCGCTAGCGGGAGGGACGAGCAGTACTTC; CDR3 protein: CASSLGASGRDEQYF; D gene: TRBD2; J gene: TRBJ2-7; V gene: TRBV13; clone size: many
CDR3 DNA: TGCGCCAGCAGCCAAGATCTCTACGGCCCGAAGCCCCAGCATTTT; CDR3 protein: CASSQDLYGPKPQHF; D gene: NA; J gene: TRBJ1-5; V gene: TRBV4-3; clone size: many
CDR3 DNA: TGCAGTCCCCGCCGGGGTTCTGGGGGCTACACCTTC; CDR3 protein: CSPRRGSGGYTF; D gene: NA; J gene: TRBJ1-2; V gene: TRBV20-1; clone size: many
CDR3 DNA: TGCAGCGCACTACCGAGCCCTCGAAACACTGAAGCTTTCTTT; CDR3 protein: CSALPSPRNTEAFF; D gene: NA; J gene: TRBJ1-1; V gene: TRBV29-1; clone size: many
CDR3 DNA: TGTGCCAGCAGGGCCCACGCAAACTACGAGCAGTACTTC; CDR3 protein: CASRAHANYEQYF; D gene: NA; J gene: TRBJ2-7; V gene: TRBV7-8; clone size: NA
CDR3 DNA: TGTGCCACCAGCAGAGATTCGTACGTGCATTCGACCTTC; CDR3 protein: CATSRDSYVHSTF; D gene: NA; J gene: TRBJ1-2; V gene: TRBV15; clone size: many
CDR3 DNA: TGCAGTGCTAGAGATTTTGAGCGGGGGGGCCTGGGCACCGGGGAGCTGTTTTTT; CDR3 protein: CSARDFERGGLGTGELFF; D gene: TRBD2; J gene: TRBJ2-2; V gene: TRBV20-1; clone size: few
CDR3 DNA: TGCAGTGCCCAACAGGGGGCGCAGGGCGAGCAGTACTTC; CDR3 protein: CSAQQGAQGEQYF; D gene: TRBD1; J gene: TRBJ2-7; V gene: TRBV20-1; clone size: many
CDR3 DNA: TGTGCCAGCAGTTACTCGAGAGGGGGCGCGAGGAATGAGCAGTTCTTC; CDR3 protein: CASSYSRGGARNEQFF; D gene: TRBD1; J gene: TRBJ2-1; V gene: TRBV6-5; clone size: NA
CDR3 DNA: TGTGCCAGCAGTTTCATGGGTCGCGAGCAGTACTTC; CDR3 protein: CASSFMGREQYF; D gene: NA; J gene: TRBJ2-7; V gene: TRBV28; clone size: many
CDR3 DNA: TGTGCCAGGACTTCGAGGTGGAGACTAGCGGGTTGGTACGAGCAGTACTTC; CDR3 protein: CARTSRWRLAGWYEQYF; D gene: TRBD2; J gene: TRBJ2-7; V gene: TRBV25-1; clone size: NA
CDR3 DNA: TGTGCCAGCAGCCAAGTAACAGGACAGCTCTATGGCTACACCTTC; CDR3 protein: CASSQVTGQLYGYTF; D gene: NA; J gene: TRBJ1-2; V gene: TRBV14; clone size: NA
CDR3 DNA: TGCGCCAGCAGCTTAAGAGAAGGCAATCAGCCCCAGCATTTT; CDR3 protein: CASSLREGNQPQHF; D gene: NA; J gene: TRBJ1-5; V gene: TRBV5-1; clone size: many
CDR3 DNA: TGCGCCAGCAGCCATGTCCGACTAAACACAGATACGCAGTATTTT; CDR3 protein: CASSHVRLNTDTQYF; D gene: NA; J gene: TRBJ2-3; V gene: TRBV4-1; clone size: few
CDR3 DNA: TGCGCCAGCAGCCAAGACTCGACAGGGGCCGGGGAGCTGTTTTTT; CDR3 protein: CASSQDSTGAGELFF; D gene: TRBD1; J gene: TRBJ2-2; V gene: TRBV4-3; clone size: many
CDR3 DNA: TGTGCCAGCAGTTATAAGGGATACGAGCAGTACTTC; CDR3 protein: CASSYKGYEQYF; D gene: NA; J gene: TRBJ2-7; V gene: TRBV6-2/TRBV6-3; clone size: many
CDR3 DNA: TGTGCCAGCAGCGCGGGTGGTGGAGGGAGTGCGGGAGAGACCCAGTACTTC; CDR3 protein: CASSAGGGGSAGETQYF; D gene: NA; J gene: TRBJ2-5; V gene: TRBV9; clone size: many
CDR3 DNA: TGTGCCAGCAGCCAAGAATTCCTCAAAAAACTGTTTTTT; CDR3 protein: CASSQEFLKKLFF; D gene: NA; J gene: TRBJ1-4; V gene: TRBV4-2; clone size: many
CDR3 DNA: TGTGCCAGCAGCACCGTGGAGCGGGGATACACAGATACGCAGTATTTT; CDR3 protein: CASSTVERGYTDTQYF; D gene: TRBD2; J gene: TRBJ2-3; V gene: TRBV6-1; clone size: many
CDR3 DNA: TGCGCCAGCAGCCAAGTTACTATCAATGAGCAGTTCTTC; CDR3 protein: CASSQVTINEQFF; D gene: NA; J gene: TRBJ2-1; V gene: TRBV4-1; clone size: NA
CDR3 DNA: TGTGCCAGCAGTCCGATGCGTAACCCAACGTACGAGCAGTACTTC; CDR3 protein: CASSPMRNPTYEQYF; D gene: NA; J gene: TRBJ2-7; V gene: TRBV12-3/TRBV12-4; clone size: many
CDR3 DNA: TGCGCCAGCAGCTCTGGGGGGAAAGAAGAGACCCAGTACTTC; CDR3 protein: CASSSGGKEETQYF; D gene: NA; J gene: TRBJ2-5; V gene: TRBV5-1; clone size: many
CDR3 DNA: TGCAGTGCTAGATCTGGGACCCGTCGAAGTGAGCAGTTCTTC; CDR3 protein: CSARSGTRRSEQFF; D gene: NA; J gene: TRBJ2-1; V gene: TRBV20-1; clone size: NA
CDR3 DNA: TGCAGTGCTAAACGGGACAGGGGCACCGGGGAGCTGTTTTTT; CDR3 protein: CSAKRDRGTGELFF; D gene: TRBD1; J gene: TRBJ2-2; V gene: TRBV20-1; clone size: many
CDR3 DNA: TGCAGCGTTGAGGTGACGAAAAGCACAGATACGCAGTATTTT; CDR3 protein: CSVEVTKSTDTQYF; D gene: NA; J gene: TRBJ2-3; V gene: TRBV29-1; clone size: many
CDR3 DNA: TGCAGTGCTGCCCCCGGGACAGGGGATGGCTACACCTTC; CDR3 protein: CSAAPGTGDGYTF; D gene: TRBD1; J gene: TRBJ1-2; V gene: TRBV20-1; clone size: many
CDR3 DNA: TGTGCCAGCAGCTTAGGCCCAGTTACGAGCACAGATACGCAGTATTTT; CDR3 protein: CASSLGPVTSTDTQYF; D gene: NA; J gene: TRBJ2-3; V gene: TRBV7-9; clone size: many
CDR3 DNA: TGCGCCAGCAGCTTATCCGGACAGGGAGGAGAGACCCAGTACTTC; CDR3 protein: CASSLSGQGGETQYF; D gene: TRBD1; J gene: TRBJ2-5; V gene: TRBV5-1; clone size: NA
CDR3 DNA: TGTGCCAGCAGCTTGGTAGGTTGGGACAGTAAAAGTCAGCCCCAGCATTTT; CDR3 protein: CASSLVGWDSKSQPQHF; D gene: TRBD1; J gene: TRBJ1-5; V gene: TRBV7-2; clone size: many
CDR3 DNA: TGTGCCAGCAGCATACTCGGGACAGGGGGCGCGCGGGAGGGAAGCAATGAGCAGTTCTTC; CDR3 protein: CASSILGTGGAREGSNEQFF; D gene: NA; J gene: TRBJ2-1; V gene: TRBV21-1; clone size: many
CDR3 DNA: TGTGCCAGCAGCCAAGATAACGAGCAGCAATATGGCTACACCTTC; CDR3 protein: CASSQDNEQQYGYTF; D gene: NA; J gene: TRBJ1-2; V gene: TRBV4-2; clone size: many
CDR3 DNA: TGCAGTGCTAGCCCCGTTAGGGCCCAGCATTTT; CDR3 protein: CSASPVRAQHF; D gene: NA; J gene: TRBJ1-5; V gene: TRBV20-1; clone size: many
CDR3 DNA: TGCGCCAGCAGCCAACAGGGGCTATACGGGGCCAACGTCCTGACTTTC; CDR3 protein: CASSQQGLYGANVLTF; D gene: TRBD1; J gene: TRBJ2-6; V gene: TRBV5-1; clone size: many
CDR3 DNA: TGTGCCAGCACCGTACTATATGGGTTAGATACGCAGTATTTT; CDR3 protein: CASTVLYGLDTQYF; D gene: NA; J gene: TRBJ2-3; V gene: TRBV27; clone size: few
CDR3 DNA: TGTGCCATCAGGACAGGGGGCTTGACTTTCTTT; CDR3 protein: CAIRTGGLTFF; D gene: TRBD1; J gene: TRBJ1-1; V gene: TRBV10-3; clone size: many
CDR3 DNA: TGCGCCAGCAGTGAGTCGGTTGACCAGGGATCCCTCCACTTT; CDR3 protein: CASSESVDQGSLHF; D gene: NA; J gene: TRBJ1-6; V gene: TRBV10-2; clone size: many
CDR3 DNA: TGCGCCAGCAGCTCAAAGGGGGCGCGGTGGATGGAGACCCAGTACTTC; CDR3 protein: CASSSKGARWMETQYF; D gene: TRBD1; J gene: TRBJ2-5; V gene: TRBV5-1; clone size: many
CDR3 DNA: TGTGCCAGCAGCCCGGGGCTGGACAGCCCCACCGGGGAGCTGTTTTTT; CDR3 protein: CASSPGLDSPTGELFF; D gene: NA; J gene: TRBJ2-2; V gene: TRBV7-2; clone size: NA
CDR3 DNA: TGTGCCAGCAGCCTCTACTTCCGGTCCGGGACCCGTGGCGGCAATCAGCCCCAGCATTTT; CDR3 protein: CASSLYFRSGTRGGNQPQHF; D gene: NA; J gene: TRBJ1-5; V gene: TRBV4-2; clone size: many
CDR3 DNA: TGCTGTGCTCCGGGTGGACTAGCGGGATTGAGTCCCTACGAGCAGTACTTC; CDR3 protein: CCAPGGLAGLSPYEQYF; D gene: TRBD2; J gene: TRBJ2-7; V gene: TRBV20-1; clone size: NA
CDR3 DNA: TGTGCCAGCAACGCCGGGACGGCAATTGGCTACACCTTC; CDR3 protein: CASNAGTAIGYTF; D gene: NA; J gene: TRBJ1-2; V gene: TRBV28; clone size: many
CDR3 DNA: TGTGCCAGCAGTTTCCCCCCCGACTCCATTCTACCCTACGAGCAGTACTTC; CDR3 protein: CASSFPPDSILPYEQYF; D gene: NA; J gene: TRBJ2-7; V gene: TRBV6-2/TRBV6-3; clone size: NA
CDR3 DNA: TGCGCCAGCAGCTTGCCCCCCGGAGGGAGGGCCTACAATGAGCAGTTCTTC; CDR3 protein: CASSLPPGGRAYNEQFF; D gene: TRBD2; J gene: TRBJ2-1; V gene: TRBV5-1; clone size: many
CDR3 DNA: TGTGCCAGCAGACTAGCGGAGACCCAGTACTTC; CDR3 protein: CASRLAETQYF; D gene: TRBD2; J gene: TRBJ2-5; V gene: TRBV12-3/TRBV12-4; clone size: few